The 26 T cell receptor beta chains presented below share a single source sample, sequenced in a study of shared clonotypes between healthy human individuals. Measured with immunoSEQ multiplex PCR; TCRdb has only the in-frame clones, and not every one. The table shows 2 million to 3 million clones, with 90% to 95% occurring only once. Material for sequencing was naive CD4+ T cells from PBMCs. Noted subset: CD45RA+ positively selected. The receptors come from a man aged 18 to 29 in good health. Some clones in this sample may be carry-over from other donors' samples.

The J gene is TRBJ2-1, the V gene TRBV18; 7 nucleotides line up with TRBD2. V trimming: 3 bases; J trimming: 3 bases; junction bases outside the gene matches: 5. The CDR3 is made up of 15 amino acids. The germline V gene encodes CDR1 KGHSH and CDR2 LQKENI. CDR3 loop: CASSPAQRGYNEQFF. The CDR3 region has the DNA TGTGCCAGCTCACCGGCGCAGCGGGGCTACAATGAGCAGTTCTTC.

The gene calls are TRBV5-1 and TRBJ2-1; D unresolved. V dropped 0 bases and J dropped 5 bases, with 9 bases sitting between them. The CDR3 spans 14 residues. Looked up from germline, CDR1 is SGHRS and CDR2 is YFSETQ. This chain's CDR3 is CASSLGRVDNEQFF. Here the CDR3 DNA reads TGCGCCAGCAGCTTGGGACGGGTTGACAATGAGCAGTTCTTC.

The chain couples TRBV5-1 to TRBJ2-7; 12 bases align to TRBD2. Per germline, CDR1 SGHRS and CDR2 YFSETQ. The ends lost 3 bases at V and 5 bases at J; junction bases unmatched: 9. The CDR3 has 16 residues. The CDR3 region is CASSYLAGGPLHEQYF. The CDR3 DNA follows: TGCGCCAGCAGCTATCTAGCGGGAGGGCCGCTCCACGAGCAGTACTTC.

The chain recombines TRBV10-1 with TRBJ2-7, with D perhaps matching TRBD1 (5 bases). Germline V gene lookup returns CDR1 WNHNN and CDR2 SYGVQD (reference sequence). Trimming cost V 2 bases and J 2 bases, with 10 bases left between them. The CDR3 has 14 amino acids. In nucleotides, the CDR3 is TGCGCCAGCAGTGAGACGGCAGGGACCTACGAGCAGTACTTC. The encoded protein is CASSETAGTYEQYF.

The V gene is TRBV28, the J gene TRBJ2-7; D assignment may be TRBD1 or TRBD2 (7 bases each). This CDR3 is built from 15 residues. V lost 4 bases to trimming and J lost 0 bases, with 13 bases between them. Germline assignment: CDR1 MDHEN and CDR2 SYDVKM. The CDR3 sequence is CASSSQGGGSYEQYF. The CDR3 nucleotides are TGTGCCAGCAGTTCGCAGGGGGGGGGCTCCTACGAGCAGTACTTC.

The V and J genes are TRBV5-1 and TRBJ1-1; D is possibly TRBD1 (5 bases). This CDR3 contains 14 residues. Per the germline V gene, CDR1 is SGHRS and CDR2 is YFSETQ. V lost 5 bases and J lost 4, with 15 bases in between. CDR3 sequence (DNA): TGCGCCAGCAGTCCTCTCGGGGGGGTCACTGAAGCTTTCTTT. It codes for CASSPLGGVTEAFF.

The V and J genes are TRBV11-1 and TRBJ2-7; a possible D gene is TRBD1 (6 bases). Trimming removed 4 bases at V and 2 bases at J, with 15 bases between. This CDR3 has 15 residues. The germline CDR1 and CDR2 sequences are SGHAT and FQDESV (reference sequence). The DNA for the CDR3 is TGTGCCAGCAGCTATGGGACACAGGGACCCTACGAGCAGTACTTC. It yields the protein CASSYGTQGPYEQYF.

The rearrangement links TRBV18 to TRBJ2-5; 9 positions agree with TRBD2. The V gene's germline CDR1 is KGHSH and CDR2 LQKENI. J lost 7 bases, V lost 3 bases, and 12 bases had no gene match. The CDR3 length is 16 residues. The CDR3 spells CASSPRGAGGERTQYF. CDR3 in DNA: TGTGCCAGCTCACCCCGGGGAGCGGGAGGCGAAAGGACCCAGTACTTC.

This clone was counted a single time. Other nucleotide sequences from this sample produce the same CDR3. V gene TRBV9 combines with J gene TRBJ2-7, with 12 bases fitting TRBD2. The CDR3 runs 15 residues. Germline V gene sequence: CDR1 SGDLS, CDR2 YYNGEE. With V trimmed by 4 bases and J by 2 bases, 4 bases remained unmatched. In nucleotides, the CDR3 is TGTGCCAGCAGCCCGGGACTAGCGGGTCCCTACGAGCAGTACTTC. This translates into CASSPGLAGPYEQYF.

This CDR3 is CASSLRTGRMPDTQYF. CDR3 nucleotides: TGTGCCAGCAGCTTACGTACCGGACGGATGCCAGATACGCAGTATTTT. J is TRBJ2-3 and V is TRBV11-3, with no clear D. Between the trimmed V and J ends, which lost 2 bases and 4 bases, there was a span of 16 bases. Per germline, CDR1 SGHNT and CDR2 YENEEA. This CDR3 has 16 residues. Together with reference TRBV11-3 and TRBJ2-3, the CDR3 gives the full variable domain: EAGVVQSPRYKIIEKKQPVAFWCNPISGHNTLYWYLQNLGQGPELLIRYENEEAVDDSQLPKDRFSAERLKGVDSTLKIQPAELGDSAVYLCASSLRTGRMPDTQYFGPGTRLTVL.

V usage is TRBV15 and J usage is TRBJ2-7; D possibly uses TRBD1 or TRBD2 (5 bases each). V shed 1 base and J shed 2 bases, with 9 bases lying between them. This CDR3 is 14 amino acids long. Germline CDR1 LNHNV, CDR2 YYDKDF (reference sequence). Written as DNA, the CDR3 is TGTGCCACCAGCAGAGCAGCGGACACCTACGAGCAGTACTTC. This codes for CATSRAADTYEQYF.

The rearrangement joins TRBV27 to TRBJ2-1; D perhaps matches TRBD1 (5 bases). The length of the CDR3 is 17 residues. Trimming removed 5 bases at V and 0 bases at J, with 17 bases between. CDR1 is MNHEY, CDR2 SMNVEV, per germline (reference sequence). For the CDR3, the DNA is TGTGCCAGCAGTCCCCAGGGTAGCATGAGCTCCTACAATGAGCAGTTCTTC. Translation gives CASSPQGSMSSYNEQFF.

This clone was detected only once. CDR3 region: CASSLETSGREEQYF. The CDR3 DNA is TGTGCCAGCAGCTTAGAGACTAGCGGGAGGGAAGAGCAGTACTTC. The J gene is TRBJ2-7, the V gene TRBV7-8; 14 bases are a match to TRBD2. This CDR3 comprises 15 residues. The germline gives CDR1 SGHVS, CDR2 FQNEAQ. V dropped 1 base and J dropped 7; count of bases not matched to a gene: 3. The full variable domain, completed using reference TRBV7-8 and TRBJ2-7, is GAGVSQSPRYKVAKRGQDVALRCDPISGHVSLFWYQQALGQGPEFLTYFQNEAQLDKSGLPSDRFFAERPEGSVSTLKIQRTQQEDSAVYLCASSLETSGREEQYFGPGTRLTVT.

This clone was recorded a few times. The V gene is TRBV11-1, the J gene TRBJ1-1; D unclear. Trimming pared 2 bases from V and 5 bases from J, leaving 12 bases between. Germline V lookup: CDR1 SGHAT, CDR2 FQDESV (reference sequence). The CDR3 sequence is 14 residues long. Written as DNA, the CDR3 is TGTGCCAGCAGCTTAATTGTGGGGAGTACTGAAGCTTTCTTT. It is translated as CASSLIVGSTEAFF.

A word on this clone: Other nucleotide sequences in the sample specify the same CDR3. This chain connects TRBV6-5 to TRBJ2-7; 9 bases line up with TRBD1. The junction had 0 bases not matched to a gene; V was cut back by 0 bases and J by 0 bases. Germline CDR1 is MNHEY and CDR2 is SVGAGI. The CDR3 consists of 15 residues. CDR3: CASSYSGQGSYEQYF. The CDR3 region has the DNA TGTGCCAGCAGTTACTCGGGACAGGGCTCCTACGAGCAGTACTTC.

V and J are TRBV5-1 and TRBJ2-6; D is possibly TRBD1 (5 bases). The germline gives CDR1 SGHRS, CDR2 YFSETQ. Trimming removed 0 bases from V and 1 base from J, with 8 bases in between. This CDR3 has 16 residues. DNA for the CDR3: TGCGCCAGCAGCTTGGGCTCAGGGTCTGGGGCCAACGTCCTGACTTTC. Translated: CASSLGSGSGANVLTF.

With respect to this clone: Other DNA sequences in the sample encode the same CDR3. The J gene is TRBJ2-5, the V gene TRBV5-1; D gene unclear. Trimming shortened V by 0 bases and J by 1 base, and 4 bases separated the two germline ends. The CDR3 is 13 residues long. In germline, CDR1 is SGHRS, CDR2 YFSETQ. DNA of the CDR3: TGCGCCAGCAGCTTGGCTCCCCAAGAGACCCAGTACTTC. It encodes CASSLAPQETQYF.

The chain employs TRBV30 and TRBJ1-4, with TRBD1 matching over 7 bases. The CDR3 has 14 residues. Germline V CDR1 and CDR2: GTSNPN, SVGIG (reference sequence). V gave up 2 bases and J gave up 10 bases; unmatched junction bases: 10. CDR3 sequence (DNA): TGTGCCTGGAGTCTAGGGACAGCCGACGGAAAACTGTTTTTT. Its translation is CAWSLGTADGKLFF.

The chain employs TRBV19 and TRBJ2-5, with TRBD1 identical over 8 bases. Germline V gives CDR1 LNHDA, CDR2 SQIVND (reference sequence). V gave up 7 bases and J gave up 2 bases; unmatched junction bases: 12. The CDR3 has 16 amino acids. The CDR3 nucleotides read TGTGCCAGTAACCAACTCGGGACAGGCGCTCAAGAGACCCAGTACTTC. Its translation is CASNQLGTGAQETQYF.

V usage is TRBV4-1 and J usage is TRBJ2-3; D not resolved. Germline CDR1 and CDR2: MGHRA and YSYEKL. The CDR3 has 16 amino acids. V lost 0 bases and J lost 6, with 16 bases in between. CDR3 amino acids: CASSQDLGRPRDTQYF. CDR3 nucleotides: TGCGCCAGCAGCCAAGATCTCGGACGGCCTAGGGATACGCAGTATTTT.

This chain uses TRBV5-1 with TRBJ2-3; 16 bases are shared with TRBD2. This CDR3 region has 16 residues. The V gene's germline CDR1 is SGHRS and CDR2 YFSETQ. Unmatched junction bases numbered 6, after V lost 4 bases and J lost 7 bases. CDR3 in DNA: TGCGCCAGCAGCCCCGGGACTAGCGGGGGGGAGAATACGCAGTATTTT. Its protein is CASSPGTSGGENTQYF.

The chain combines TRBV28 with TRBJ1-1, with D perhaps matching TRBD1 (5 bases). V was trimmed by 5 bases and J by 10 bases, leaving 23 bases between them. This CDR3 comprises 15 residues. CDR1 is MDHEN and CDR2 is SYDVKM in the germline V gene. CDR3 nucleotides: TGTGCCAGCAGTCTAAACCCCCGACAGAATAACAGAGCTTTCTTT. It encodes CASSLNPRQNNRAFF.

As concerns this clone: The same CDR3 arises from other DNA sequences in this sample as well. DNA for the CDR3: TGTGCCAGCAGCCCCCGGAGCGGCACAGATACGCAGTATTTT. Protein product: CASSPRSGTDTQYF. This chain uses TRBV7-2 with TRBJ2-3; D uncertain. CDR1 and CDR2 (germline): SGHTA, FQGNSA. This CDR3 has 14 residues. The germline V and J ends were trimmed by 5 bases and 1 base, with 10 bases remaining between them.

This sequence joins TRBV4-3 and TRBJ2-5; weak D call: TRBD2 (5 bases). The CDR3 has 15 amino acids. The V gene's germline CDR1 is LGHNA and CDR2 YSLEER. V lost 0 bases and J 4 bases, leaving 12 bases between the germline ends. This CDR3 reads CASSQEGGVPETQYF. The CDR3 DNA reads TGCGCCAGCAGCCAAGAAGGAGGAGTGCCAGAGACCCAGTACTTC.

The chain carries TRBV4-2 and TRBJ2-3, with D perhaps matching TRBD2 (7 bases). The CDR3 runs to 15 residues. Germline V gene lookup returns CDR1 LGHNA and CDR2 YNFKEQ. V lost 8 bases to trimming and J lost 0 bases, with 15 bases between them. The CDR3: CASSDRGASTDTQYF. CDR3 DNA sequence: TGTGCCAGCTCAGACCGGGGGGCTAGCACAGATACGCAGTATTTT.

The chain recombines TRBV5-6 with TRBJ2-2; D is perhaps TRBD1 (6 bases). The CDR3 covers 12 residues. Trimming took 5 bases from V and 5 from J, leaving 7 bases between them. In germline, CDR1 is SGHDT, CDR2 YYEEEE. CDR3: CASRRGTGELFF. DNA of the CDR3: TGTGCCAGCAGAAGGGGGACCGGGGAGCTGTTTTTT.